Listed below are T cell receptor beta chains from one sample, sequenced in a study of T cell repertoires in cytomegalovirus infection. Antigens for these TCRs are unknown. In TCRdb, the reads were re-called with MiXCR into one record per CDR3 protein. The sample consists of approximately 910,000 distinct CDR3 sequences, around 31% of them appearing once. The source was cultured CD8+ T cells from PBMCs, collected from culture after CMV antigen stimulation. Source of these receptors: a human donor in good health (CMV status not recorded). Some clones in this sample may be carry-over from other donors' samples. Both conserved end residues are part of each CDR3. The D gene is left open where the match is weak. Rows give clone size only sometimes, using once, few, many, or a class for an expanded clone.

v_gene,abundance,d_gene,j_gene,CDR3aa,CDR3nt
TRBV7-8,NA,TRBD2,TRBJ2-1,CASSLGGGRGEQFF,TGTGCCAGCAGCCTGGGGGGAGGGAGGGGTGAGCAGTTCTTC
TRBV7-2,few,NA,TRBJ1-5,CASSLSDSRLSQHF,TGTGCCAGCAGCTTATCAGACTCACGGCTGTCCCAGCATTTT
TRBV6-6,few,NA,TRBJ2-5,CASRPPGQETQYF,TGTGCCAGCAGACCACCGGGGCAAGAGACCCAGTACTTC
TRBV7-3,many,TRBD2,TRBJ2-5,CASSPSAGDLAETQYF,TGTGCCAGCAGCCCCTCTGCGGGGGACCTTGCAGAGACCCAGTACTTC
TRBV12-3/TRBV12-4,few,NA,TRBJ1-4,CASSPNRAGDEKLFF,TGTGCCAGCAGTCCCAACAGGGCGGGGGATGAAAAACTGTTTTTT
TRBV28,NA,NA,TRBJ1-5,CASSLGRLTFQPQHF,TGTGCCAGCAGTTTGGGACGGTTGACGTTTCAGCCCCAGCATTTT
TRBV10-3,NA,TRBD1,TRBJ1-2,CAIGQGAPGYTF,TGTGCCATTGGACAGGGGGCGCCTGGCTACACCTTC
TRBV20-1,few,TRBD2,TRBJ2-1,CSARDGLTSDEQFF,TGCAGTGCTAGAGATGGGCTGACTAGCGATGAGCAGTTCTTC
TRBV12-3/TRBV12-4,NA,NA,TRBJ2-3,CASSLDVTDTQYF,TGTGCCAGCAGTTTAGATGTCACAGATACGCAGTATTTT
TRBV7-8,few,TRBD1,TRBJ1-3,CASSLPGTGEASGNTIYF,TGTGCCAGCAGCTTACCAGGAACAGGGGAGGCCTCTGGAAACACCATATATTTT
TRBV7-8,NA,NA,TRBJ1-1,CASSRGWTNTEAFF,TGTGCCAGCAGCAGAGGATGGACGAACACTGAAGCTTTCTTT
TRBV5-4,NA,NA,TRBJ2-2,CASSLFGLATGELFF,TGTGCCAGCAGCTTGTTTGGGCTTGCGACCGGGGAGCTGTTTTTT
TRBV10-3,NA,TRBD1,TRBJ1-2,CAISEPGQGRSGYGYTF,TGTGCCATCAGTGAGCCTGGACAGGGGCGCAGTGGGTATGGCTACACCTTC
TRBV2,NA,NA,TRBJ1-5,CASRGHDVFEGNQPQHF,TGTGCCAGCAGAGGACATGACGTCTTCGAAGGCAATCAGCCCCAGCATTTT
TRBV6-2/TRBV6-3,NA,NA,TRBJ2-1,CASSYGENNEQFF,TGTGCCAGCAGTTATGGGGAGAACAATGAGCAGTTCTTC
TRBV20-1,NA,NA,TRBJ1-2,CSARGQGGGYTF,TGCAGTGCTAGGGGGCAGGGAGGAGGCTACACCTTC
TRBV12-3/TRBV12-4,many,NA,TRBJ1-6,CASSLGQPAYNSPLHF,TGTGCCAGCAGTTTAGGTCAGCCTGCCTATAATTCACCCCTCCACTTT
TRBV12-5,NA,NA,TRBJ2-5,CASGLGQALGETQYF,TGTGCTAGTGGTTTGGGACAGGCCCTGGGAGAGACCCAGTACTTC
TRBV7-2,many,NA,TRBJ2-1,CASRHMTDYNEQFF,TGTGCCAGCAGGCATATGACAGATTACAATGAGCAGTTCTTC
TRBV6-6,NA,NA,TRBJ1-5,CASSYGGQVVQPQHF,TGTGCCAGCAGTTATGGCGGACAAGTAGTTCAGCCCCAGCATTTT
TRBV20-1,few,NA,TRBJ2-1,CSAERAYEQFF,TGCAGTGCGGAGAGGGCATATGAGCAGTTCTTC
TRBV7-9,NA,NA,TRBJ2-7,CASARGYEQYF,TGTGCCAGCGCTCGGGGGTACGAGCAGTACTTC
TRBV7-9,NA,TRBD1,TRBJ1-1,CASRQGGGTEAFF,TGTGCCAGCAGGCAGGGGGGTGGGACTGAAGCTTTCTTT
TRBV9,few,NA,TRBJ1-3,CASSVAGRASGNTIYF,TGTGCCAGCAGCGTAGCTGGCAGGGCTTCCGGAAACACCATATATTTT
TRBV10-3,few,NA,TRBJ1-4,CAISESGTPNEKLFF,TGTGCCATCAGTGAGTCGGGGACCCCAAATGAAAAACTGTTTTTT
TRBV7-9,NA,NA,TRBJ2-1,CASSPGGVGNEQFF,TGTGCCAGCAGCCCTGGTGGGGTTGGCAATGAGCAGTTCTTC
TRBV6-1,few,TRBD1,TRBJ1-5,CASSNGQASNQPQHF,TGTGCCAGCAGCAACGGACAGGCTAGCAATCAGCCCCAGCATTTT
TRBV12-3/TRBV12-4,few,NA,TRBJ1-1,CASGSLRNTEAFF,TGTGCCAGCGGGTCGTTAAGGAACACTGAAGCTTTCTTT
TRBV12-3/TRBV12-4,NA,TRBD1,TRBJ2-7,CASRDRGLGEQYF,TGTGCCAGCAGGGACAGGGGGCTAGGCGAGCAGTACTTC
TRBV5-5,NA,NA,TRBJ2-1,CASNDRPEQFF,TGTGCCAGCAATGACCGGCCAGAGCAGTTCTTC
TRBV25-1,NA,TRBD1,TRBJ2-3,CASSPTGSRVTDTQYF,TGTGCCAGCTCCCCGACAGGGAGTAGGGTCACAGATACGCAGTATTTT
TRBV6-5,NA,NA,TRBJ1-2,CASSYSGVGYGYTF,TGTGCCAGCAGTTACTCAGGGGTGGGCTATGGCTACACCTTC
TRBV6-1,many,NA,TRBJ2-3,CASSLGHRGTDTQYF,TGTGCCAGCAGCTTGGGACACCGGGGAACAGATACGCAGTATTTT
TRBV7-9,few,NA,TRBJ2-1,CASSSPKGYNEQFF,TGTGCCAGCAGCTCCCCTAAGGGTTACAATGAGCAGTTCTTC
TRBV27,few,TRBD1,TRBJ2-3,CASSLFRQGPDTQYF,TGTGCCAGCAGTTTATTCCGACAGGGTCCAGATACGCAGTATTTT
TRBV4-1,NA,TRBD1,TRBJ1-5,CASSPGDRGNQPQHF,TGCGCCAGCAGCCCCGGGGACAGGGGAAATCAGCCCCAGCATTTT
TRBV20-1,NA,TRBD1,TRBJ1-5,CSAPQGAFQPQHF,TGCAGTGCTCCACAGGGGGCATTTCAGCCCCAGCATTTT
TRBV19,NA,TRBD1,TRBJ2-2,CASVGQGAGELFF,TGTGCCAGCGTAGGACAGGGGGCCGGGGAGCTGTTTTTT
TRBV7-3,once,TRBD1,TRBJ1-2,CASSSGQGNVYTF,TGTGCCAGCAGCTCCGGACAGGGAAATGTCTACACCTTC
TRBV7-3,NA,TRBD1,TRBJ2-1,CASSVTGGNYNEQFF,TGTGCCAGCAGCGTGACAGGGGGCAATTACAATGAGCAGTTCTTC
TRBV7-8,NA,NA,TRBJ2-1,CASSIAAGPVRNEQFF,TGTGCCAGCAGCATTGCCGCAGGCCCTGTCCGCAATGAGCAGTTCTTC
TRBV19,NA,TRBD1,TRBJ1-6,CASREVDRGDSPLHF,TGTGCCAGTAGAGAAGTGGACAGGGGAGACTCACCCCTCCACTTT
TRBV7-9,many,TRBD1,TRBJ2-5,CASSPADRGLEETQYF,TGTGCCAGCAGCCCCGCCGACAGGGGGCTAGAGGAGACCCAGTACTTC
TRBV4-1,NA,TRBD2,TRBJ2-7,CASSRNSGVYEQYF,TGCGCCAGCAGCCGGAATAGCGGGGTATACGAGCAGTACTTC